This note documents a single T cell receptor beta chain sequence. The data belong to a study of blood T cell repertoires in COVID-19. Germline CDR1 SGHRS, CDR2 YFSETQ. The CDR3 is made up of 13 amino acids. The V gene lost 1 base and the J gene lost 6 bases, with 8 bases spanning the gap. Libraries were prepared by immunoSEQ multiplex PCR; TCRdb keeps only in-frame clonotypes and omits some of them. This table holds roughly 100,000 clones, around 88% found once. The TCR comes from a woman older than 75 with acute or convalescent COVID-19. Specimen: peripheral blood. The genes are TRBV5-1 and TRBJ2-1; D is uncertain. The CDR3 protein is CASSLSPSNEQFF. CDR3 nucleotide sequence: TGCGCCAGCAGCTTGTCCCCATCCAATGAGCAGTTCTTC.